Listed below are T cell receptor beta chains from one sample, sequenced in a study of blood T cells in healthy people across ages. TCRdb reprocessed the 5' RACE reads with MiXCR, giving one entry per CDR3 protein. The repertoire consists of hundreds of thousands of distinct CDR3 sequences, with approximately 29% occurring once and the leading ten covering less than 20%. The sample consisted of blood. The receptors originated from a woman aged 80 or over in good health. The CDR3 runs from the conserved cysteine through the conserved F or W. A D gene is named only where the DNA matches it firmly. Rows may omit the clone size; those that give it use once, few, many or a size class.

many	TRBJ2-1	TRBV3-1	.	TGTGCCAGCAGCCAAAAAGGGGGGGGGGTTTCCTACAATGAGCAGTTCTTC	CASSQKGGGVSYNEQFF
many	TRBJ1-2	TRBV29-1	.	TGCAGCGCGAAAACAGGGTACGGTGGCTATGGCTACACCTTC	CSAKTGYGGYGYTF
.	TRBJ1-5	TRBV2	.	TGTGCCAGCACACAGGACTATCAGCCCCAGCATTTT	CASTQDYQPQHF
few	TRBJ2-7	TRBV7-2	.	TGTGCCAGCAGCCCAGGGGGGCGCCAGGAGCAGTACTTC	CASSPGGRQEQYF
.	TRBJ2-2	TRBV24-1	.	TGTGCCACCAGTGGGTCGGGGGGCCACACCGGGGAGCTGTTTTTT	CATSGSGGHTGELFF
.	TRBJ1-4	TRBV7-2	.	TGTGCCAGCAGCCCCCCAGGTCTCCCGATTAATGAAAAACTGTTTTTT	CASSPPGLPINEKLFF
many	TRBJ1-1	TRBV6-5	.	TGTGCCAGCAGTAGGACCGCGGCCGGGGGAAACGCTGAAGCTTTCTTT	CASSRTAAGGNAEAFF
.	TRBJ1-2	TRBV29-1	TRBD1	TGCAGCGCCTTGGACAGGGTCGGCTACACCTTC	CSALDRVGYTF
.	TRBJ1-1	TRBV6-1	.	TGTGCCAGCAGTGAAGTGTCGGGTGAGAACACTGAAGCTTTCTTT	CASSEVSGENTEAFF
many	TRBJ1-4	TRBV5-5	.	TGTGCCAGCAGCCCGGGGGACCACGGGGAAAAACTGTTTTTT	CASSPGDHGEKLFF
many	TRBJ1-4	TRBV7-2	.	TGTGCCAGCAGCCCCACAGGACAAGCTAATGAAAAACTGTTTTTT	CASSPTGQANEKLFF
many	TRBJ2-1	TRBV6-6	.	TGTGCCAGCAGTTCAAAGAATGAGCAGTTCTTC	CASSSKNEQFF
.	TRBJ1-3	TRBV7-2	TRBD1	TGTGCCAGCAGTCAACAGGGGTCAGGAAACACCATATATTTT	CASSQQGSGNTIYF
many	TRBJ2-1	TRBV3-1	.	TGTGCCAGCAGCCCCCGAGGGATTTTAGGAGGCGGTAACAATGAGCAGTTCTTC	CASSPRGILGGGNNEQFF
.	TRBJ2-7	TRBV5-8	TRBD1	TGTGCCAGCAGCTTGGTCGGTCGGGCAGGGGGATCCTACAATGAGCAGTACTTC	CASSLVGRAGGSYNEQYF
many	TRBJ1-1	TRBV29-1	.	TGCAGCGTTGATGTAGACGGGAGCACTGAAGCTTTCTTT	CSVDVDGSTEAFF
many	TRBJ2-5	TRBV20-1	.	TGCAGTGCTAGGTCGGGCGAGACCCAGTACTTC	CSARSGETQYF
many	TRBJ2-5	TRBV5-1	TRBD1	TGCGCCAGCAGCCGGTTTCGGACAGGCAGCTACCAAGAGACCCAGTACTTC	CASSRFRTGSYQETQYF
many	TRBJ1-1	TRBV7-2	.	TGTGCCAGCAGCCCCAATCGAGGCGGGAACACTGAAGCTTTCTTT	CASSPNRGGNTEAFF
few	TRBJ1-5	TRBV20-1	.	TGCAGTGCTAGAGATCGGGGGGGCGGAGGTCAGCCCCAGCATTTT	CSARDRGGGGQPQHF
many	TRBJ1-6	TRBV27	.	TGTGCCAGCAGTCAGAGGGATAATTCACCCCTCCACTTT	CASSQRDNSPLHF
many	TRBJ2-7	TRBV28	.	TGTGCCAGCAGTCGCGCCGAGGGTCTCTCCTACGAGCAGTACTTC	CASSRAEGLSYEQYF
many	TRBJ2-1	TRBV5-1	.	TGCGCCAGCAGCTTGTCGGCGATCGGGGGTTACAATGAGCAGTTCTTC	CASSLSAIGGYNEQFF
many	TRBJ1-6	TRBV7-9	.	TGTGCCAGCAGCTTGGGGGACGACTCACCCCTCCACTTT	CASSLGDDSPLHF
.	TRBJ2-1	TRBV20-1	.	TGCAGTGCTGGACCGATAGTGATGAATGAGCAGTTCTTC	CSAGPIVMNEQFF
many	TRBJ2-6	TRBV6-2/TRBV6-3	.	TGTGCCAGCAGTTACCCGTGGGGAGGGGCCAACGTCCTGACTTTC	CASSYPWGGANVLTF
.	TRBJ2-3	TRBV27	.	TGTGCCAGCAGCCTTGACTCGTCCGAGGCGCAGTATTTT	CASSLDSSEAQYF
many	TRBJ1-1	TRBV6-6	.	TGTGCCAGCAGCCCCTTTCGGGGGAACACTGAAGCTTTCTTT	CASSPFRGNTEAFF
many	TRBJ2-3	TRBV4-1	.	TGCGCCAGCAGCCAAGATCCGGGATTGAGCACAGATACGCAGTATTTT	CASSQDPGLSTDTQYF